This T cell receptor beta chain was observed in a study of cytomegalovirus exposure and HLA in healthy donors. The CDR3 sequence is 16 residues long. With 4 bases clipped from V and 9 bases from J, the junction kept 12 bases outside the gene matches. Germline CDR1 is SGHRS and CDR2 is YFSETQ. The PCR was carried out with 60 Vbeta primers and 13 Jbeta primers. Original processing notes: There were 80 million or so unique TCR beta chains by a later count, and approximately 11 million of them were shared. The protocol was immunoSEQ multiplex PCR, while the TCRdb copy is restricted to in-frame clones and leaves out a portion. V and J calls and clone size are given by that table; D and trimming were obtained from the DNA. The profile shows roughly 200,000 clones, approximately 82% of them singletons. On this clone itself: Its antigen is currently unknown.

Findings and limits, study-wide: The authors excluded some V segments, including TRBV6-2 and TRBV6-3, as indistinguishable.

The V gene is TRBV5-1, the J gene TRBJ2-1; TRBD2 agrees at 11 bases. The source is a man aged 35-49 years in good health and CMV-seropositive. Sequencing was carried out using PBMCs. The CDR3 sequence: CASSLLAGGLAVEQFF. For the CDR3, the DNA is TGCGCCAGCAGCCTATTAGCGGGAGGGCTAGCGGTTGAGCAGTTCTTC.